This T cell receptor beta chain was found in a study of CD8+CD57+ T cells in acquired aplastic anemia. Overall study findings and caveats: Patients and controls were not found to differ significantly in CD8+ Simpson's diversity. Patients and controls shared 25 to 30 CD8+ CDR3 sequences, which appeared highly expressed in patients and within their immunodominant clones.

Patients sequenced had flow cytometry evidence of CD8+CD57+ cell expansion. Genomic DNA, the template, was used for profiling of the TCR beta VDJ and CDR3. TCRdb reanalysed the reads using MiXCR and keeps one entry per CDR3 protein. In the table there are just over 200,000 distinct CDR3 sequences, roughly two thirds of which are singletons. This clonotype was picked up a small number of times. Its antigen is currently unknown. Germline and junction disagree at one end, which may indicate a read error. CDR1 and CDR2 (germline): SSHAT, FNYEAQ (reference sequence). This CDR3 spans 16 amino acids. This TCR came from a human donor with aplastic anemia. Sequenced: sorted CD4+, CD8+, or CD8+CD57+ T cells (not recorded which) from PBMCs. The chain links TRBV7-7 to TRBJ2-5; D gene uncertain. In DNA form, the CDR3 reads TGTGCTAGCAGCCTATCCCCCACCCTGGGCCAAGAGACCCAGTACTTC. Residues: CASSLSPTLGQETQYF.